This is a list of T cell receptor beta chains from one sample in a study of shared clonotypes between healthy human individuals. Method: immunoSEQ multiplex PCR; TCRdb's copy keeps in-frame clones and lacks some. The table records about 2.1 million clones, roughly 91% of them present only once. Input material: naive CD8+ T cells from PBMCs. These receptors all come from a man between 18 and 35 years old in good health. Some clones in this sample may be carry-over from other donors' samples. Each CDR3 is given with its conserved first and last residue. The order of the fields is J gene, clone size, V gene, D gene, CDR3 protein, CDR3 DNA. The D gene is left open where the match is weak. Expanded clones are given a class, and other clones once, few, many or no size at all.

TRBJ2-5	-	TRBV28	TRBD1	CASSLVDRGETQYF	TGTGCCAGCAGTTTAGTAGACAGGGGAGAGACCCAGTACTTC
TRBJ2-1	-	TRBV9	-	CASSVEGRVINEQFF	TGTGCCAGCAGCGTTGAGGGCAGGGTTATCAATGAGCAGTTCTTC
TRBJ2-7	-	TRBV9	TRBD2	CASSVGGSGSYEQYF	TGTGCCAGCAGCGTAGGAGGGAGCGGGAGCTACGAGCAGTACTTC
TRBJ2-7	once	TRBV5-6	TRBD2	CASSGRTSGDYEQYF	TGTGCCAGCAGCGGCAGGACTAGCGGTGATTACGAGCAGTACTTC
TRBJ2-7	-	TRBV10-2	-	CASSESLGSHYEQYF	TGCGCCAGCAGTGAGTCCCTAGGAAGTCACTACGAGCAGTACTTC
TRBJ2-2	-	TRBV4-1	-	CASSHIRGANGELFF	TGCGCCAGCAGCCACATTAGGGGGGCTAACGGGGAGCTGTTTTTT
TRBJ1-4	-	TRBV15	-	CATSRDPSWVQTNEKLFF	TGTGCCACCAGCAGAGATCCATCGTGGGTGCAAACTAATGAAAAACTGTTTTTT
TRBJ2-3	-	TRBV27	TRBD2	CASSLLGGITDTQYF	TGTGCCAGCAGTTTATTGGGGGGGATCACAGATACGCAGTATTTT
TRBJ1-2	-	TRBV28	-	CASGPKGRANYGYTF	TGTGCCAGCGGGCCTAAGGGCAGAGCTAACTATGGCTACACCTTC
TRBJ2-5	-	TRBV7-9	-	CASSPEGLTMETQYF	TGTGCCAGCAGCCCAGAGGGACTGACGATGGAGACCCAGTACTTC
TRBJ2-7	-	TRBV19	-	CASSIDAGRRSYEQYF	TGTGCCAGTAGTATAGATGCCGGGCGTCGCTCCTACGAGCAGTACTTC